Below are 2 T cell receptor beta chains sequenced from a single sample in a study of shared clonotypes between healthy human individuals. Libraries were prepared by immunoSEQ multiplex PCR; TCRdb keeps only in-frame clonotypes and omits some of them. The table shows millions of clones, with approximately 95% occurring only once. The naive CD8 population came from CD45RO-negative cells selected for CCR7, without terminally differentiated effector memory CD45RA+ cells. Sequencing used naive CD8+ T cells sorted from blood. These TCRs come from a man between 18 and 35 years old in good health.

V and J are TRBV7-6 and TRBJ1-4; D gene ambiguous. This CDR3 has 14 amino acids. The V end lost 2 bases, the J end lost 5 bases, and 9 bases lay between the germline ends. From germline, CDR1 is SGHVS and CDR2 FNYEAQ. In DNA form, the CDR3 reads TGTGCCAGCAGCTTATGGGCAAACAATGAAAAACTGTTTTTT. This codes for CASSLWANNEKLFF.

This clone has a single count. The chain has TRBV5-1 and TRBJ1-1; D unresolved. The CDR3 has 11 residues. With 7 bases removed from V and 5 bases from J, the gap between germline ends came to 9 bases. Germline CDR1 is SGHRS and CDR2 is YFSETQ. The CDR3 protein is CASGSGTEAFF. The CDR3 DNA is TGCGCCAGCGGAAGTGGGACTGAAGCTTTCTTT.